This T cell receptor beta chain was sequenced for a study of Ad26.COV2.S vaccination and SARS-CoV-2 variants (dated by TCRdb to 2020 to 2023). Regarding the research as a whole: Donors in the vaccine arm were drawn from COV1001, a multicentre, randomized, double-blind, placebo-controlled phase I-IIa trial testing Ad26.COV2.S in healthy adults. Trial participants were randomized into five groups of five, in which low-dose or high-dose Ad26.COV2.S was given once or twice, or placebo was given on both occasions. Ad26.COV2.S was administered intramuscularly at a dose of 5x10^10 or 1x10^11 viral particles, either as one shot or as two shots given 56 days apart. Investigators remained blinded to trial group allocation during experiments and outcome assessment. The specificity and breadth of SARS-CoV-2-reactive T cell receptors after Ad26.COV2.S vaccination were assessed by TCRbeta repertoire sequencing. A total of 32 samples were included in the TCR-sequenced set, comprising about 20 Ad26.COV2.S vaccine recipients, 5 placebo recipients and 8 SARS-CoV-2 convalescent individuals. Here is what the overall study found, with its caveats: Vaccine and placebo recipients had similar non-spike TCR breadth, a finding consistent with the vaccine containing only spike. Ad26.COV2.S recipients had higher spike-specific TCR breadth than placebo recipients (P = 0.0014). The study lacked the statistical power to compare responses across vaccine doses or regimens. According to the authors, total T cell responses may have been underestimated by the TCR breadth and depth analyses. After vaccination, spike-specific CD8+ and CD4+ T cell responses were reported to show substantial breadth.

The CDR1 and CDR2 encoded by the germline V gene (reference sequence) are SGHNT and YYREEE. V is pared back by 0 bases and J by 0 bases, with 6 bases lying between the germline termini. The CDR3 contains 14 residues, cysteine and phenylalanine counted. Solely the CDR3 DNA is kept, with 42 bases framed from the first base. Remarks on this clone: Its antigen specificity is not known. One base away there is no much larger clone; base qualities are not given. The identical CDR3 is also encoded by other nucleotide sequences in the sample.

The sample's treatment or condition, from its label and the paper: some 20 received Ad26.COV2.S at low or high dose, single or two shots; roughly five received placebo; per-sample allocation not given. Repertoires of vaccine and placebo recipients were sequenced from samples collected on day 63 after the first injection. Cohort 1b enrolled roughly 25 adults aged 18-55 years at a single site in Boston, USA, between 29 July and 7 August 2020. As a vaccine, Ad26.COV2.S was a replication-incompetent adenovirus type 26 vector that expressed a prefusion-stabilized SARS-CoV-2 spike protein derived from the original Wuhan strain. The immunoSEQ Assay was the method used to sequence TCRbeta CDR3 regions. After extraction, genomic DNA underwent amplification by bias-controlled multiplex PCR, followed by high-throughput sequencing. Concerning the study's data processing: To quantify the absolute abundance of every unique TCRbeta CDR3 region, sequences were collapsed and filtered. Usable DNA was measured by amplifying reference genes present in all nucleated cells, and TCRbeta template counts were normalized to that usable DNA to estimate T cell fraction. Repertoire TCRs were annotated as SARS-CoV-2-specific by exact matching of V gene, CDR3 amino acid sequence and J gene to a known reactive TCR set. MIRA supplied the reference SARS-CoV-2 TCR set, which was filtered for enrichment in COVID-19-positive ImmuneCODE repertoires so that public or cross-reactive TCRs were removed. Using the MIRA antigens, annotated TCRs were further analysed by specific ORF or by position within an ORF. Breadth was defined as annotated unique rearrangements over total unique productive rearrangements; depth was the summed frequency of those rearrangements. TCR breadth was compared between groups using two-sided Wilcoxon rank-sum tests. The clones in this table, taken by TCRdb from immuneACCESS, are in-frame only. Not every clone is retained; where verified, under half of the shortfall comes from an unresolved V gene, and the cause of the rest is unknown. V and J calls and clone size come straight from that table; D and trimming were deduced from the DNA. The sample records about 440,000 clones, 87% of which are singletons. Over 10% of the sample is taken by the ten largest.

Material: peripheral blood, obtained in a trial of Ad26.COV2.S vaccine versus placebo. The chain is encoded by TRBV5-4 joined to TRBJ1-1; the D gene identity is not certain. The source is a person aged 18-65 years who received the Ad26.COV2.S COVID-19 vaccine or a placebo. The DNA sequence is TGTGCCAGCAGCTTGGGGGCCTTGAACACTGAAGCTTTCTTT. This gives the protein CASSLGALNTEAFF.